This passage covers 20 T cell receptor beta chains from one sample sequenced in a study of blood T cell repertoires in COVID-19. Here immunoSEQ multiplex PCR was the method, and the copy in TCRdb shows in-frame clones only, minus some. The sample records about 150,000 clones, around 89% being singletons. Sequencing was done on a sample of peripheral blood. Source of these receptors: a man between 60 and 75 years old with active or convalescent COVID-19.

Note on this clone: Within the sample, other DNA sequences also encode this same CDR3. The chain links TRBV6-2 or TRBV6-3 to TRBJ1-5; the D gene is possibly TRBD1 (5 bases). This CDR3 is 11 amino acids long. Trimming stripped 5 bases from V and 6 bases from J, with 5 bases between. Per germline, CDR1 MNHEY and CDR2 SVGEGT. CDR3 amino acids: CASSQGQPQHF. The CDR3 coding sequence is TGTGCCAGCAGTCAGGGTCAGCCCCAGCATTTT.

V and J are TRBV2 and TRBJ1-4; TRBD1 aligns across 7 bases. The length of the CDR3 is 16 residues. The V segment lost 7 bases and the J segment 0 bases; nucleotides outside the gene matches: 8. Germline V CDR1 and CDR2: SNHLY, FYNNEI. This chain's CDR3 is CASTQDRKSTNEKLFF. CDR3 bases: TGTGCCAGCACCCAGGACAGGAAATCAACTAATGAAAAACTGTTTTTT.

The chain carries TRBV5-1 and TRBJ1-1; a weak D match, TRBD1 (6 bases). Germline values: CDR1 SGHRS, CDR2 YFSETQ. The V and J ends lost 4 bases and 11 bases respectively, with 21 bases between them. The length of the CDR3 is 14 residues. The CDR3 here is CASSTETGQVGAFF. The DNA for the CDR3 is TGCGCCAGCAGCACAGAAACAGGGCAGGTCGGTGCTTTCTTT.

This chain connects TRBV28 to TRBJ1-2, with D possibly being TRBD1 (5 bases). Germline V gene lookup returns CDR1 MDHEN and CDR2 SYDVKM. There are 15 residues in the CDR3. V was pared by 2 bases and J by 1 base, with 11 bases between. Here the CDR3 DNA reads TGTGCCAGCAGTTTAGGGGGGACCCTTAACTATGGCTACACCTTC. This sequence encodes CASSLGGTLNYGYTF.

CDR3 sequence: CASSTGYQETQYF. DNA for the CDR3: TGTGCCAGTAGTACAGGGTACCAAGAGACCCAGTACTTC. The rearrangement links TRBV19 to TRBJ2-5; a weak D match, TRBD1 (5 bases). Trimming cost V 4 bases and J 0 bases, with 6 bases left between them. Germline V gene data show CDR1 as LNHDA and CDR2 as SQIVND (reference sequence). The CDR3 contains 13 residues.

The chain is built from TRBV6-4 and TRBJ2-1; TRBD1 matches 7 bases. In germline, CDR1 is MRHNA, CDR2 SNTAGT. The CDR3 runs to 14 residues. V shed 4 bases and J 5 bases; nucleotides not matched to a gene: 5. Here the CDR3 reads CASSVKGADNEQFF. The DNA of the CDR3 is TGTGCCAGCAGTGTTAAGGGGGCGGACAATGAGCAGTTCTTC.

This clone has only a few counts. V is TRBV15 and J is TRBJ1-4; 8 bases line up with TRBD1. Trimming took 7 bases from V and 6 from J; bases not matched to a gene: 7. Germline V gives CDR1 LNHNV, CDR2 YYDKDF (reference sequence). The CDR3 length is 14 residues. The CDR3 reads CATKSLTGDEKLFF. CDR3 sequence (DNA): TGTGCCACCAAATCGCTGACAGGGGATGAAAAACTGTTTTTT.

The V gene is TRBV18, the J gene TRBJ1-4; D call uncertain. CDR1 is KGHSH and CDR2 is LQKENI in the germline V gene. The CDR3 runs 14 residues. The V end lost 6 bases, the J end lost 0 bases, and 8 bases lay between the germline ends. CDR3 nucleotides: TGTGCCAGCTCCTCCGGGACAACTAATGAAAAACTGTTTTTT. Translation: CASSSGTTNEKLFF.

This sequence joins TRBV2 and TRBJ1-2; tentatively, D is TRBD1 (6 bases). The V gene lost 7 bases and the J gene lost 3 bases, with 15 bases spanning the gap. The CDR3 is made up of 14 amino acids. Per germline, CDR1 SNHLY and CDR2 FYNNEI. The CDR3 sequence is CASTLRRQDYGYTF. The CDR3 DNA follows: TGTGCCAGCACCCTAAGGAGACAGGACTATGGCTACACCTTC. The full variable domain, completed using reference TRBV2 and TRBJ1-2, is EPEVTQTPSHQVTQMGQEVILRCVPISNHLYFYWYRQILGQKVEFLVSFYNNEISEKSEIFDDQFSVERPDGSNFTLKIRSTKLEDSAMYFCASTLRRQDYGYTFGSGTRLTVV.

The chain is built from TRBV3-1 (or the pseudogene TRBV3-2) and TRBJ1-3; TRBD1 might be the D (5 bases). V lost 4 bases, J lost 0 bases, and 16 bases lay in between. CDR1 is LGHDT and CDR2 is YNNKEL in the germline V gene (reference sequence). The CDR3 length is 17 residues. The DNA for the CDR3 is TGTGCCAGCAGCCTCCAGGGTGCGGCACTCTCTGGAAACACCATATATTTT. Protein: CASSLQGAALSGNTIYF.

This clone was recorded a few times. The chain has TRBV29-1 and TRBJ2-7; TRBD2 might be the D (5 bases). This CDR3 has 16 amino acids. Germline CDR1 and CDR2: SQVTM and ANQGSEA. Trimming cost V 4 bases and J 2 bases, with 21 bases left between them. CDR3: CSVVPAGGRHPYEQYF. DNA of the CDR3: TGCAGCGTTGTGCCGGCGGGCGGCCGTCACCCCTACGAGCAGTACTTC.

The genes are TRBV28 and TRBJ1-5, with a weak D call TRBD1 (6 bases). Germline V gene data show CDR1 as MDHEN and CDR2 as SYDVKM. Between the trimmed V and J ends, which lost 6 bases and 6 bases, there was a span of 18 bases. The CDR3 runs 15 residues. In nucleotides, the CDR3 is TGTGCCAGCAGCCAAGGGGGGGCTTCTATTCAGCCCCAGCATTTT. It is translated as CASSQGGASIQPQHF.

The chain joins TRBV4-3 to TRBJ2-7, with unresolved D. The V gene's germline CDR1 is LGHNA and CDR2 YSLEER. V was pared by 2 bases and J by 6 bases, with 14 bases between. CDR3 length: 14 residues. The CDR3 nucleotides are TGCGCCAGCAGCCAATCCGGCGGTACGAGCGAGCAGTACTTC. Amino acids: CASSQSGGTSEQYF.

V usage is TRBV3-1 (or the pseudogene TRBV3-2) and J usage is TRBJ2-7; possibly TRBD1 for D (6 bases). The CDR3 extends over 15 amino acids. Germline V gene sequence: CDR1 LGHDT, CDR2 YNNKEL (reference sequence). Deletions cut 4 bases from V and 3 bases from J, with 16 bases between. Here the CDR3 DNA reads TGTGCCAGCAGCCTCCGGTACAGGGAAGACTACGAGCAGTACTTC. This codes for CASSLRYREDYEQYF.

CDR3 nucleotide sequence: TGCGCCAGCAGCCAAGGGCCGGGACAGGGAGCCTATGGCTACACCTTC. Protein sequence: CASSQGPGQGAYGYTF. This chain uses TRBV4-3 with TRBJ1-2; 9 nucleotides agree with TRBD1. V lost 1 base and J lost 4; bases outside the gene matches: 7. The CDR3 sequence is 16 residues long. Germline-derived CDR1 and CDR2 are LGHNA and YSLEER.

The chain links TRBV6-4 to TRBJ2-1, with 12 bases lining up with TRBD1. Germline V gene data show CDR1 as MRHNA and CDR2 as SNTAGT. The CDR3 length is 15 residues. Trimming removed 4 bases from V and 7 bases from J; junction bases left unmatched: 5. The CDR3 here is CASSAGTGGMNEQFF. The DNA for the CDR3 is TGTGCCAGCAGTGCCGGGACAGGGGGCATGAATGAGCAGTTCTTC.

CDR3 nucleotides: TGTGCCAGCAGCCAAGGGGCAGGGGTTAGTAATTCACCCCTCCACTTT. Translation: CASSQGAGVSNSPLHF. This chain uses TRBV3-1 (or the pseudogene TRBV3-2) with TRBJ1-6; a weak D match, TRBD1 (6 bases). CDR1 is LGHDT, CDR2 YNNKEL, per germline (reference sequence). V lost 1 base to trimming and J lost 6 bases, with 13 bases between them. The CDR3 has 16 residues.

The J gene is TRBJ2-7, the V gene TRBV10-1; tentatively, D is TRBD1 (6 bases). The ends were cut back, 2 bases at V and 5 bases at J, with 19 bases in the middle. Germline assignment: CDR1 WNHNN and CDR2 SYGVQD (reference sequence). The CDR3 runs to 16 residues. DNA for the CDR3: TGCGCCAGCAGTGAGAAGAGACAGGCTAGACGCAACGAGCAGTACTTC. Protein product: CASSEKRQARRNEQYF.

For the CDR3, the DNA is TGCGCCACCCTGTTGAGAGGCGAGCAGTACTTC. This sequence encodes CATLLRGEQYF. The chain links TRBV4-1 to TRBJ2-7; D unclear. Looked up from germline, CDR1 is MGHRA and CDR2 is YSYEKL. V lost 10 bases and J lost 6, with 13 bases in between. The CDR3 has 11 residues.

The genes are TRBV21-1 and TRBJ1-5. TRBV21-1 corresponds to a pseudogene. CDR3 length: 15 amino acids. CDR3 loop: CASSKGGISNQPQHF. In nucleotides, the CDR3 is TGTGCCAGCAGCAAAGGCGGGATTAGCAATCAGCCCCAGCATTTT.